This T cell receptor beta chain was sequenced for a study of regulatory T cells in long-lasting Graves disease. Time point here: newly diagnosed GD, antithyroid drugs for less than 3 months. Researchers made the TCR library from RNA that was extracted from PBMCs. Looked up from germline, CDR1 is MNHEY and CDR2 is SMNVEV (reference sequence). The CDR3 extends over 13 amino acids. V lost 3 bases and J 4 bases, leaving 9 bases between the germline ends. Building the TCR beta libraries relied on iRepertoire HTBI primers, and CDR3 regions underwent Arm-PCR. TCRdb itself ran the multiplex PCR reads through MiXCR, one entry per CDR3 protein. Here the sample spans approximately 400,000 distinct CDR3 sequences, 14% to 15% being singletons. This same sample was also taken into another study, of T cells in Graves' hyperthyroidism and ophthalmopathy.

The source is a woman aged 40 to 50 with Graves disease. The sequences come from peripheral blood mononuclear cells (PBMCs), collected at new diagnosis, from a patient treated with antithyroid drugs. This chain links TRBV27 with TRBJ1-2, with D perhaps matching TRBD1 (5 bases). CDR3 region: CASSFGRGYGYTF. The CDR3, as DNA: TGTGCCAGCAGTTTTGGGAGGGGCTATGGCTACACCTTC.